This TCR beta chain was found in a study of blood T cell repertoires in COVID-19. The overall study: Nucleic acid was either cDNA or gDNA, and it came from T cells, B-cell-depleted T cells, or PBMCs.

TCRdb keeps only in-frame clones here, not all; method: immunoSEQ multiplex PCR. The repertoire includes about 63,000 clones, over 90% of them detected once, and around 4.3% sits in the top ten. The TCR was taken from a man over 45 with active COVID-19. Material for sequencing was peripheral blood.

For the CDR3, the DNA is TGTGCCAGCAGTGTAGAGGGTAATCAGCCCCAGCATTTT. It is translated as CASSVEGNQPQHF. The rearrangement uses TRBV2 and TRBJ1-5; D is undetermined. The germline CDR1 and CDR2 sequences are SNHLY and FYNNEI. V was trimmed by 4 bases and J by 4 bases, leaving 8 bases between them. The CDR3 spans 13 residues.